This T cell receptor (beta chain) was captured by sequencing in a study of somatic mutations in cytotoxic T cells in rheumatoid arthritis. Study information: Blood samples of approximately 32 ml were drawn from patients (in EDTA) right after diagnosis and before any treatment. Findings and limits, study-wide: In about an eighth of the roughly 60 patients, the largest CD8+ clone exceeded 20% of CD8+ cells.

Remarks on this clone: Its target is not known.

Trimming left V 7 bases short and J 7 bases short, with 14 bases between. CDR1 MDHEN and CDR2 SYDVKM come from the germline V gene. CDR3 size: 13 residues. Study processing details: Patient CD8+ clones larger than 1% rarely matched published virus-specific TCRB sequences. Libraries were prepared by immunoSEQ multiplex PCR; TCRdb keeps only in-frame clonotypes and omits some of them. V and J calls and clone size come straight from that table; D and trimming were deduced from the DNA. The data contain 5,500 to 6,000 clones, roughly 85% of them singletons. Positive magnetic bead selection separated CD4+ and CD8+ cells, and flow cytometry confirmed purity.

The receptor's source is an adult with rheumatoid arthritis. Sequenced input: CD8+ T cells sorted from blood. The chain recombines TRBV28 with TRBJ2-1, with unresolved D. The CDR3 region is CASTPLSPNEQFF. The CDR3 nucleotides are TGTGCCAGCACCCCGCTGAGTCCAAATGAGCAGTTCTTC.